The 16 T cell receptor beta chains presented below share a single source sample, sequenced in a study of naive and memory T cell subsets. Amplification of ligated cDNA took four PCR rounds with SP2 and nested alpha and beta constant primers. TCRdb ran MiXCR on the 5' RACE reads and lists one entry per CDR3 protein. The profile shows 57,000 or so distinct CDR3 sequences, around 7.7% of them singletons. A UMI-containing oligonucleotide was joined by 3' ligation to the TCR cDNA template. The receptors derive from a male donor in good health.

The chain has TRBV18 and TRBJ2-2; D is possibly TRBD1 (6 bases). The CDR3 covers 16 residues. Per germline, CDR1 KGHSH and CDR2 LQKENI. V was shortened by 0 bases and J by 1 base, with 9 bases between the two germline ends. This chain's CDR3 is CASSPPAGENTGELFF. The CDR3 bases are TGTGCCAGCTCACCACCGGCAGGGGAGAACACCGGGGAGCTGTTTTTT.

To note about this clonotype: A clone one base away is much larger, so this may be a read error. The chain has TRBV3-1 and TRBJ1-3; weak D call: TRBD1 (5 bases). The CDR3 runs to 13 residues. CDR1 and CDR2 (germline): LGHDT, YNNKEL (reference sequence). V was pared by 5 bases and J by 6 bases, with 11 bases between. In DNA form, the CDR3 reads TGTGCCAGCAGCTTCGGGGCTGCAAACACCATATATTTT. This sequence encodes CASSFGAANTIYF.

This clonotype has ten or more counts. CDR3 sequence: CSIGASGANVLTF. As DNA, the CDR3 is TGCAGCATCGGGGCCTCTGGGGCCAACGTCCTGACTTTC. The gene calls are TRBV29-1 and TRBJ2-6; perhaps D is TRBD1 or TRBD2 (5 bases each). Germline V gene lookup returns CDR1 SQVTM and CDR2 ANQGSEA. The CDR3 loop spans 13 amino acids. Trimming took off 8 bases at V and 0 bases at J, with 8 bases between the two ends.

The chain carries TRBV7-9 and TRBJ2-3; D is uncertain. Per germline, CDR1 SEHNR and CDR2 FQNEAQ (reference sequence). The CDR3 has 15 amino acids. V lost 4 bases, J lost 5 bases, and 16 bases lay in between. The CDR3 DNA is TGTGCCAGCAGCTCCCCTCAGGTCCCCCAAGATACGCAGTATTTT. Amino acids: CASSSPQVPQDTQYF.

This clonotype turned up a few times. The rearrangement links TRBV29-1 to TRBJ1-1; no clear D. The V gene's germline CDR1 is SQVTM and CDR2 ANQGSEA. The CDR3 is 17 amino acids. The V end was cut by 4 bases, the J end by 0 bases, with 21 bases between. The CDR3 reads CSVVLPDRTLMNTEAFF. The CDR3, as DNA: TGCAGCGTTGTTCTCCCGGACCGTACCTTAATGAACACTGAAGCTTTCTTT.

In this sample, this clonotype turned up many times. V and J are TRBV3-1 and TRBJ2-2; no clear D gene. There are 14 residues in the CDR3. The germline CDR1 and CDR2 sequences are LGHDT and YNNKEL (reference sequence). Deletions cut 1 base from V and 0 bases from J, with 3 bases between. The CDR3 DNA reads as TGTGCCAGCAGCCAAGGGCCGAACACCGGGGAGCTGTTTTTT. It codes for CASSQGPNTGELFF. Combining the CDR3 with reference TRBV3-1 and TRBJ2-2 gives the whole variable domain DTAVSQTPKYLVTQMGNDKSIKCEQNLGHDTMYWYKQDSKKFLKIMFSYNNKELIINETVPNRFSPKSPDKAHLNLHINSLELGDSAVYFCASSQGPNTGELFFGEGSRLTVL.

This chain joins TRBV2 and TRBJ2-4, with D tentatively TRBD2 (5 bases). The length of the CDR3 is 18 residues. Germline CDR1 SNHLY, CDR2 FYNNEI. Trimming left V 6 bases short and J 3 bases short, with 24 bases between. This CDR3 reads CASRTTPGSPRDKNIQYF. The CDR3 coding sequence is TGTGCCAGCAGGACTACTCCCGGGTCACCCCGAGACAAAAACATTCAGTACTTC.

The chain employs TRBV30 and TRBJ2-2; 7 positions agree with TRBD2. Per the germline V gene, CDR1 is GTSNPN and CDR2 is SVGIG (reference sequence). The CDR3 is 15 amino acids. V shed 6 bases, J shed 0 bases, and the junction held 7 bases outside the gene matches. This chain's CDR3 is CACPPGGANTGELFF. CDR3 nucleotide sequence: TGTGCCTGCCCCCCGGGGGGAGCGAACACCGGGGAGCTGTTTTTT.

The table lists this clonotype with many counts. V usage is TRBV20-1 and J usage is TRBJ2-7, with D uncertain. CDR1 DFQATT and CDR2 SNEGSKA come from the germline V gene (reference sequence). V gave up 4 bases and J gave up 5 bases, with 9 bases separating them. This CDR3 is built from 11 residues. The CDR3 sequence: CSAIDTNEQYF. CDR3 nucleotides: TGCAGTGCTATTGACACCAACGAGCAGTACTTC.

The chain carries TRBV20-1 and TRBJ2-7; the D gene is possibly TRBD2 (6 bases). This CDR3 comprises 13 residues. Germline CDR1 and CDR2: DFQATT and SNEGSKA (reference sequence). Deletions cut 3 bases from V and 7 bases from J, with 16 bases between. The CDR3 is CSASEGGPMEQYF. In nucleotides, the CDR3 is TGCAGTGCTAGCGAGGGAGGCCCCATGGAGCAGTACTTC.

The chain has TRBV6-1 and TRBJ1-1; 8 positions agree with TRBD1. CDR3 length: 17 residues. Germline CDR1 reads MNHNS; CDR2 reads SASEGT. V was pared by 2 bases and J by 5 bases, with 13 bases of the junction left unmatched. Written as DNA, the CDR3 is TGTGCCAGCAGTGAACCCCGGACAGGGCGAGGTAGGACTGAAGCTTTCTTT. Its translation is CASSEPRTGRGRTEAFF.

Only a few counts were recorded for this clonotype. Here the CDR3 reads CASSYHQVGAGNTIYF. In DNA form, the CDR3 reads TGTGCCAGCAGTTACCACCAAGTGGGGGCTGGAAACACCATATATTTT. The V and J genes are TRBV6-6 and TRBJ1-3; D may be TRBD1 (5 bases). The germline V gene encodes CDR1 MNHNY and CDR2 SVGAGI (reference sequence). V was shortened by 2 bases and J by 2 bases, with 13 bases between the two germline ends. The CDR3 covers 16 residues.

The chain combines TRBV29-1 with TRBJ2-7; a possible D gene is TRBD1 (6 bases). This CDR3 is 14 amino acids long. Germline V lookup: CDR1 SQVTM, CDR2 ANQGSEA. V was trimmed by 7 bases and J by 0 bases, leaving 16 bases between them. The CDR3 sequence: CSAYGTSSSYEQYF. The CDR3 DNA sequence: TGCAGCGCTTATGGGACATCCAGCTCCTACGAGCAGTACTTC.

The chain links TRBV9 to TRBJ2-7; maybe TRBD2 (5 bases). CDR3 length: 15 residues. Germline CDR1 SGDLS, CDR2 YYNGEE. The V end was cut by 0 bases, the J end by 1 base, with 11 bases between. The CDR3 here is CASSVGGLPSYEQYF. CDR3 coding DNA: TGTGCCAGCAGCGTAGGAGGGCTACCATCCTACGAGCAGTACTTC. The entire variable domain, with the rest obtained from reference TRBV9 and TRBJ2-7, is as follows: DSGVTQTPKHLITATGQRVTLRCSPRSGDLSVYWYQQSLDQGLQFLIQYYNGEERAKGNILERFSAQQFPDLHSELNLSSLELGDSALYFCASSVGGLPSYEQYFGPGTRLTVT.

This clonotype was recorded a few times. The chain is built from TRBV5-1 and TRBJ2-7; D may be TRBD2 (5 bases). The V and J ends lost 4 bases and 2 bases respectively, with 13 bases between them. CDR3 length: 14 amino acids. Germline lookup yields CDR1 SGHRS and CDR2 YFSETQ. This chain's CDR3 is CASSLRVQAYEQYF. CDR3 DNA sequence: TGCGCCAGCAGCCTGAGGGTCCAGGCCTACGAGCAGTACTTC. The whole variable domain, remainder taken from reference TRBV5-1 and TRBJ2-7, is KAGVTQTPRYLIKTRGQQVTLSCSPISGHRSVSWYQQTPGQGLQFLFEYFSETQRNKGNFPGRFSGRQFSNSRSEMNVSTLELGDSALYLCASSLRVQAYEQYFGPGTRLTVT.

On this clonotype itself: Compared with germline, one end of the junction differs, possibly owing to a read error. The chain joins TRBV20-1 to TRBJ2-3; 10 bases fit TRBD2. Germline V gene sequence: CDR1 DFQATT, CDR2 SNEGSKA (reference sequence). The length of the CDR3 is 15 residues. CDR3 loop: CSARDSGLATDMQYF. CDR3 DNA: TGCAGTGCTAGAGATTCGGGACTAGCGACAGATATGCAGTATTTT.